This TCR beta chain was found in a study of PD-1 blockade in classical Hodgkin lymphoma. The CDR3 runs 15 residues. Trimming stripped 4 bases from V and 2 bases from J, with 12 bases between. The V gene's germline CDR1 is SGHDN and CDR2 FVKESK. Relapses following autologous stem cell transplantation were seen in all patients, with brentuximab vedotin exposure varying. Profiling relied on immunoSEQ multiplex PCR, and the TCRdb table lists in-frame clones only, not all of them. This sample carries around 99,000 clones, roughly 79% of them seen once, and the ten largest clones take roughly 16%. The specimen comprised peripheral blood mononuclear cells (PBMCs), sampled before the second cycle of nivolumab. This chain links TRBV14 with TRBJ2-1; D perhaps matches TRBD1 (6 bases). This receptor was taken from a human donor with classical Hodgkin lymphoma. The CDR3 is CASSLPGVTYNEQFF. The CDR3 bases are TGTGCCAGCAGCCTCCCAGGGGTAACCTACAATGAGCAGTTCTTC.